This T cell receptor (beta chain) comes out of a study of blood T cell repertoires in COVID-19. Study-wide context: The United States, Italy and Spain supplied acute and convalescent COVID-19 samples.

Source study methods: Estimation of nucleated cell counts was performed using reference gene primer amplification. Here immunoSEQ multiplex PCR was the method, and the copy in TCRdb shows in-frame clones only, minus some. That table supplies the V and J calls and clone size; D and trimming were determined from the DNA. The repertoire holds approximately 60,000 clones, more than 75% seen once, with under 8.5% in the top ten. The V segment lost 5 bases and the J segment 7 bases; nucleotides outside the gene matches: 5. CDR3 length: 15 amino acids. Germline loops: CDR1 MNHEY, CDR2 SMNVEV (reference sequence). This clone showed up just once.

The sample consisted of peripheral blood. V is TRBV27 and J is TRBJ2-1, with TRBD2 matching 13 bases. The clonotype comes from a woman aged 80 or over with acute or convalescent COVID-19. The chain's CDR3 is CASSAGLAGVNEQFF. In DNA, the CDR3 is TGTGCCAGCAGTGCCGGACTAGCGGGAGTGAATGAGCAGTTCTTC.